A single sample gave rise to the 25 T cell receptor beta chains below, sequenced in a study of blood T cell repertoires in COVID-19. The table came from immunoSEQ multiplex PCR; TCRdb's copy has only in-frame clones and leaves some out. Among roughly 190,000 clones listed, about 80% were seen once. The material sequenced was peripheral blood. These receptors came from a woman aged 60-75 years with COVID-19, enrolled during active disease.

This clone appeared once. V is TRBV6-5 and J is TRBJ2-3, with 12 nucleotides matching TRBD2. CDR1 MNHEY and CDR2 SVGAGI come from the germline V gene. This CDR3 has 15 amino acids. V trimming: 8 bases; J trimming: 8 bases; junction bases outside the gene matches: 11. DNA for the CDR3: TGTGCCAGCCGTCCCCTAGCGGGAGGGAGCGGTACGCAGTATTTT. It encodes CASRPLAGGSGTQYF.

This chain links TRBV25-1 with TRBJ1-4, with D unclear. Trimming took 3 bases from V and 0 from J, leaving 8 bases between them. The CDR3 has 15 residues. From germline, CDR1 is MGHDK and CDR2 SYGVNS. CDR3 residues: CASSDPRSTNEKLFF. CDR3 nucleotides: TGTGCCAGCAGTGACCCGAGATCAACTAATGAAAAACTGTTTTTT.

V usage is TRBV19 and J usage is TRBJ2-2; TRBD1 agrees at 7 bases. Germline V gene sequence: CDR1 LNHDA, CDR2 SQIVND (reference sequence). Trimming at V came to 6 bases and at J to 4 bases, leaving 5 bases not matched to a gene. This CDR3 is 14 amino acids long. The CDR3 is CASSHRTGTGELFF. As DNA, the CDR3 is TGTGCCAGTAGCCATCGGACAGGCACCGGGGAGCTGTTTTTT.

The V call is TRBV6-2 or TRBV6-3, the J call TRBJ1-1; a weak D match, TRBD1 (5 bases). CDR3 length: 15 residues. Trimming left V 2 bases short and J 2 bases short, with 12 bases between. Germline V lookup: CDR1 MNHEY, CDR2 SVGEGT. CDR3 amino acids: CASSYRGGYNTEAFF. The CDR3 DNA sequence: TGTGCCAGCAGTTACAGGGGCGGTTATAACACTGAAGCTTTCTTT.

This chain connects TRBV12-3 or TRBV12-4 to TRBJ2-3; possibly TRBD1 for D (5 bases). V was trimmed by 6 bases and J by 4 bases, leaving 8 bases between them. This CDR3 is built from 12 residues. The CDR3 region is CASRGLADTQYF. In DNA form, the CDR3 reads TGTGCCAGCAGGGGGCTAGCAGATACGCAGTATTTT.

The V gene is TRBV6-2 or TRBV6-3, the J gene TRBJ1-1; no definite D call. This CDR3 is 18 amino acids long. V gave up 2 bases and J gave up 1 base, with 20 bases separating them. In germline, CDR1 is MNHEY, CDR2 SVGEGT. CDR3 sequence reads: CASSYIVLQPKTNTEAFF. CDR3 DNA sequence: TGTGCCAGCAGTTACATAGTTTTACAGCCGAAGACGAACACTGAAGCTTTCTTT.

The CDR3 DNA reads as TGTGCCAGCAGTTTACCACACGTGACTAGGATGATCGGCAATGAGCAGTTCTTC. Its protein is CASSLPHVTRMIGNEQFF. The gene calls are TRBV28 and TRBJ2-1, with D maybe TRBD2 (6 bases). Germline V gene lookup returns CDR1 MDHEN and CDR2 SYDVKM. The CDR3 contains 18 residues. V was shortened by 2 bases and J by 6 bases, with 23 bases between the two germline ends.

Written as DNA, the CDR3 is TGTGCCTGGAGCGCCGGGGGCAATCAGCCCCAGCATTTT. This codes for CAWSAGGNQPQHF. J is TRBJ1-5 and V is TRBV30; D is unresolved. CDR3 length: 13 residues. Germline V gives CDR1 GTSNPN, CDR2 SVGIG (reference sequence). Trimming left V 3 bases short and J 2 bases short, with 8 bases between.

This chain connects TRBV14 to TRBJ2-1; 8 bases are a match to TRBD2. This CDR3 has 17 residues. The V and J ends lost 4 bases and 0 bases, in that order; junction bases with no gene match: 8. Germline assignment: CDR1 SGHDN and CDR2 FVKESK. CDR3 region: CASSLRGGLSSYNEQFF. In DNA form, the CDR3 reads TGTGCCAGCAGCCTCCGGGGGGGGCTGAGCTCCTACAATGAGCAGTTCTTC. Full variable domain (missing parts from reference TRBV14 and TRBJ2-1): EAGVTQFPSHSVIEKGQTVTLRCDPISGHDNLYWYRRVMGKEIKFLLHFVKESKQDESGMPNNRFLAERTGGTYSTLKVQPAELEDSGVYFCASSLRGGLSSYNEQFFGPGTRLTVL.

This clone is a singleton in its sample. V is TRBV7-2 and J is TRBJ2-7; D might be TRBD2 (6 bases). The length of the CDR3 is 15 residues. Germline loops: CDR1 SGHTA, CDR2 FQGNSA. V was pared by 0 bases and J by 6 bases, with 15 bases between. CDR3 sequence: CASSLAGGGMFEQYF. In DNA form, the CDR3 reads TGTGCCAGCAGCTTAGCGGGTGGCGGGATGTTCGAGCAGTACTTC. Variable domain in full (rest from reference TRBV7-2 and TRBJ2-7): GAGVSQSPSNKVTEKGKDVELRCDPISGHTALYWYRQSLGQGLEFLIYFQGNSAPDKSGLPSDRFSAERTGGSVSTLTIQRTQQEDSAVYLCASSLAGGGMFEQYFGPGTRLTVT.

V usage is TRBV19 and J usage is TRBJ2-6, with 7 bases lining up with TRBD1. The germline gives CDR1 LNHDA, CDR2 SQIVND (reference sequence). The trim removed 6 bases at V and 2 bases at J, leaving 4 bases unmatched. This CDR3 is 15 amino acids long. The CDR3 DNA follows: TGTGCCAGTAGCCCCGACAGGGCTGGGGCCAACGTCCTGACTTTC. It yields the protein CASSPDRAGANVLTF.

J is TRBJ2-3 and V is TRBV9, with D perhaps TRBD2 (6 bases). The CDR3 spans 15 residues. The germline V gene encodes CDR1 SGDLS and CDR2 YYNGEE. V was clipped by 0 bases and J by 6 bases, with 14 bases between them. In nucleotides, the CDR3 is TGTGCCAGCAGCGTAGCTACTATCGGGAGTGATACGCAGTATTTT. Amino acids: CASSVATIGSDTQYF.

The chain uses TRBV10-3 and TRBJ2-7, with D tentatively TRBD1 (6 bases). This CDR3 comprises 13 residues. V shed 10 bases and J shed 6 bases, with 19 bases lying between them. Germline V gene data show CDR1 as ENHRY and CDR2 as SYGVKD. The CDR3 DNA reads TGTGCCACAGCGTTTGGGGGCTCCGGCGAGCAGTACTTC. Amino acids: CATAFGGSGEQYF.

The chain couples TRBV27 to TRBJ1-6, with a possible D match to TRBD1 (6 bases). The CDR3 loop spans 17 amino acids. Trimming left V 3 bases short and J 2 bases short, with 14 bases between. Germline values: CDR1 MNHEY, CDR2 SMNVEV (reference sequence). CDR3 bases: TGTGCCAGCAGTTTCTCAACAGGGCGAGCCTATAATTCACCCCTCCACTTT. Protein: CASSFSTGRAYNSPLHF.

This clone showed up just a few times. J is TRBJ2-2 and V is TRBV7-2; D is possibly TRBD2 (5 bases). V was pared by 2 bases and J by 6 bases, with 10 bases between. Per the germline V gene, CDR1 is SGHTA and CDR2 is FQGNSA. The CDR3 has 14 amino acids. CDR3 in amino acids: CASSLIRRAGELFF. The CDR3 nucleotides read TGTGCCAGCAGCTTAATTAGGCGGGCCGGGGAGCTGTTTTTT.

The rearrangement joins TRBV5-4 to TRBJ2-2; tentative D call: TRBD1 (5 bases). Trimming removed 1 base from V and 6 bases from J, with 7 bases in between. The V gene's germline CDR1 is SGHNT and CDR2 YYREEE (reference sequence). The CDR3 consists of 13 residues. The CDR3 reads CASSLTGSGELFF. The CDR3 DNA reads TGTGCCAGCAGCTTGACAGGTTCCGGGGAGCTGTTTTTT.

The chain combines TRBV5-1 with TRBJ2-1, with D hard to call. The CDR3 loop spans 15 amino acids. Between the trimmed V and J ends, which lost 2 bases and 1 base, there was a span of 10 bases. CDR1 is SGHRS and CDR2 is YFSETQ in the germline V gene. Written as DNA, the CDR3 is TGCGCCAGCAGCTTAATTCCCCCATCCTACAATGAGCAGTTCTTC. Encoded protein: CASSLIPPSYNEQFF.

The chain is built from TRBV2 and TRBJ1-5, with 8 bases lining up with TRBD1. The CDR3 covers 18 residues. Trimming took 2 bases from V and 1 from J; bases not matched to a gene: 10. Per the germline V gene, CDR1 is SNHLY and CDR2 is FYNNEI. CDR3 sequence (DNA): TGTGCCAGCAGTGAACGTAGGACAGGGAGGGAGAGCAATCAGCCCCAGCATTTT. Encoded protein: CASSERRTGRESNQPQHF.

The chain combines TRBV28 with TRBJ2-1, with a weak D call TRBD1 (5 bases). V was cut by 2 bases and J by 4 bases, with 15 bases left in between. In germline, CDR1 is MDHEN, CDR2 SYDVKM. CDR3 length: 16 amino acids. CDR3 DNA sequence: TGTGCCAGCAGTTTAAATGGTCAGGGCAGGTACAATGAGCAGTTCTTC. Its translation: CASSLNGQGRYNEQFF.

The chain has TRBV5-5 and TRBJ1-5; 7 positions agree with TRBD1. The CDR3 is 15 residues long. The trim removed 3 bases at V and 10 bases at J, leaving 13 bases unmatched. Germline CDR1 and CDR2: SGHKS and YYEKEE (reference sequence). CDR3 residues: CASSYTGDAISPQHF. In DNA form, the CDR3 reads TGTGCCAGCAGCTATACAGGGGATGCAATCAGCCCCCAGCATTTT.

The chain employs TRBV5-1 and TRBJ1-1, with 8 bases lining up with TRBD1. There are 16 residues in the CDR3. V gave up 0 bases and J gave up 0 bases; unmatched junction bases: 4. Germline V lookup: CDR1 SGHRS, CDR2 YFSETQ. CDR3 region: CASSLADRGMNTEAFF. Written as DNA, the CDR3 is TGCGCCAGCAGCTTGGCAGACAGGGGAATGAACACTGAAGCTTTCTTT.

The V call is TRBV4-3, the J call TRBJ1-4, with D possibly being TRBD1 (6 bases). Germline CDR1 and CDR2: LGHNA and YSLEER. The ends were cut back, 6 bases at V and 6 bases at J, with 11 bases in the middle. The CDR3 loop spans 13 amino acids. The CDR3 nucleotides read TGCGCCAGCAGTCAGGGGACACATGAAAAACTGTTTTTT. It encodes CASSQGTHEKLFF.

The count of this clone is one. The gene calls are TRBV6-2 or TRBV6-3 and TRBJ2-1, with TRBD1 matching 9 bases. CDR3 length: 16 residues. V was pared by 0 bases and J by 0 bases, with 0 bases of the junction left unmatched. Per germline, CDR1 MNHEY and CDR2 SVGEGT. The CDR3 DNA sequence: TGTGCCAGCAGTTACTCGACAGGGGGCTCCTACAATGAGCAGTTCTTC. Its translation is CASSYSTGGSYNEQFF.

Only one count was recorded for this clone. J is TRBJ1-2 and V is TRBV25-1, with 9 bases identical to TRBD1. V shed 5 bases, J shed 1 base, and the junction held 5 bases outside the gene matches. Germline V gene lookup returns CDR1 MGHDK and CDR2 SYGVNS. The CDR3 consists of 15 residues. The CDR3 reads CASSRTGVINYGYTF. The CDR3 DNA sequence: TGTGCCAGCAGTCGGACAGGGGTTATTAACTATGGCTACACCTTC.

This chain connects TRBV19 to TRBJ1-1; 10 nucleotides line up with TRBD1. The J segment lost 6 bases and the V segment lost 6 bases, leaving 13 bases of the junction unmatched. Germline CDR1 LNHDA, CDR2 SQIVND (reference sequence). The CDR3 runs to 16 residues. The CDR3 loop is CASRKPDRGPFAEAFF. The CDR3 DNA follows: TGTGCCAGTAGGAAACCAGACAGGGGGCCCTTCGCTGAAGCTTTCTTT.